These 27 T cell receptor beta chains share one sample of origin, sequenced in a study of blood T cell repertoires in COVID-19. TCRdb's copy holds only in-frame clones and misses some; the assay was immunoSEQ multiplex PCR. The table records just over 250,000 clones, roughly 90% of them present only once. The sample was peripheral blood. The receptors were gathered from a man aged 55 to 70 who had recovered from COVID-19.

The V call is TRBV6-1, the J call TRBJ2-1; TRBD2 matches at 10 bases. V trimming: 7 bases; J trimming: 6 bases; junction bases outside the gene matches: 12. Germline V gives CDR1 MNHNS, CDR2 SASEGT. The CDR3 runs 16 residues. CDR3 in amino acids: CASTDFLAGVTNEQFF. In DNA, the CDR3 is TGTGCCAGCACTGACTTCCTAGCGGGGGTCACCAATGAGCAGTTCTTC.

This chain uses TRBV25-1 with TRBJ2-1; possible D gene TRBD1, 7 bases. The CDR3 runs 15 residues. Trimming pared 1 base from V and 9 bases from J, leaving 16 bases between. Germline V CDR1 and CDR2: MGHDK, SYGVNS. The CDR3 loop reads CASSEFARGVGEQFF. CDR3 nucleotides: TGTGCCAGCAGTGAATTCGCCAGGGGGGTTGGTGAGCAGTTCTTC.

CDR3 sequence: CASSRDRGTDTQYF. The CDR3 DNA reads TGTGCCAGCAGTCGGGACAGGGGTACAGATACGCAGTATTTT. The rearrangement links TRBV5-4 to TRBJ2-3; TRBD1 aligns across 10 bases. The CDR3 extends over 14 amino acids. Germline trimming cut 5 bases from V and 3 bases from J; bases unmatched to any gene: 3. From germline, CDR1 is SGHNT and CDR2 YYREEE (reference sequence).

This chain joins TRBV19 and TRBJ1-2; possible D gene TRBD1, 5 bases. With 4 bases removed from V and 10 bases from J, the gap between germline ends came to 22 bases. The germline V gene encodes CDR1 LNHDA and CDR2 SQIVND (reference sequence). The CDR3 covers 15 residues. The CDR3 DNA follows: TGTGCCAGTAGTACCCGGGGGGTGACGGCTATGGACTACACCTTC. This encodes CASSTRGVTAMDYTF.

The genes are TRBV19 and TRBJ1-2; 7 bases match TRBD1. Germline-derived CDR1 and CDR2 are LNHDA and SQIVND (reference sequence). CDR3 length equals 10 residues. J was trimmed by 12 bases and V by 9 bases; bases with no gene match: 7. CDR3 coding DNA: TGTGCCAGCGGACAGGTCGACCACACCTTC. It encodes CASGQVDHTF.

This clone was recorded only once. J is TRBJ2-7 and V is TRBV6-5; TRBD2 agrees at 7 bases. CDR1 MNHEY and CDR2 SVGAGI come from the germline V gene. The ends lost 4 bases at V and 2 bases at J; junction bases unmatched: 2. The CDR3 spans 13 residues. CDR3 coding DNA: TGTGCCAGCAGTTTCCTAGCGGCCTACGAGCAGTACTTC. This encodes CASSFLAAYEQYF.

This clone is a singleton in its sample. The chain couples TRBV5-1 to TRBJ2-7, with 7 bases identical to TRBD1. The germline CDR1 and CDR2 sequences are SGHRS and YFSETQ. The CDR3 sequence is 12 residues long. V lost 5 bases, J lost 6 bases, and 5 bases stayed unmatched. CDR3 amino acids: CASRAWDSEQYF. The CDR3 bases are TGCGCCAGCAGAGCGTGGGACAGCGAGCAGTACTTC.

This rearrangement joins TRBV5-4 to TRBJ2-1; weak D call: TRBD2 (6 bases). Germline V gives CDR1 SGHNT, CDR2 YYREEE (reference sequence). This CDR3 comprises 16 residues. V shed 0 bases and J shed 0 bases, with 10 bases lying between them. The CDR3 sequence: CASSLGGDFSYNEQFF. In DNA form, the CDR3 reads TGTGCCAGCAGCTTGGGGGGGGATTTCTCCTACAATGAGCAGTTCTTC.

This chain joins TRBV10-3 and TRBJ1-4; no definite D call. The germline V gene has CDR1 ENHRY and CDR2 SYGVKD. The CDR3 contains 16 residues. V was shortened by 3 bases and J by 0 bases, with 11 bases between the two germline ends. Written as DNA, the CDR3 is TGTGCCATCAGTGAAGGTTCGACACCAACTAATGAAAAACTGTTTTTT. Protein: CAISEGSTPTNEKLFF.

The rearrangement uses TRBV9 and TRBJ2-3, with D perhaps TRBD2 (6 bases). CDR1 and CDR2 (germline): SGDLS, YYNGEE. V was cut by 4 bases and J by 5 bases, with 20 bases left in between. The CDR3 extends over 16 amino acids. The CDR3 protein is CASSPQTSGDIDTQYF. The CDR3 nucleotides read TGTGCCAGCAGCCCCCAGACTTCGGGGGATATAGATACGCAGTATTTT.

The V call is TRBV18, the J call TRBJ1-1, with D perhaps matching TRBD1 (6 bases). Germline V gene data show CDR1 as KGHSH and CDR2 as LQKENI. CDR3 length equals 16 residues. V dropped 4 bases and J dropped 5 bases, with 20 bases sitting between them. In DNA, the CDR3 is TGTGCCAGCTCACGTATCGAATACAGGGTAGGGACTGAAGCTTTCTTT. Residues: CASSRIEYRVGTEAFF. The variable domain in full, with the rest retrieved from reference TRBV18 and TRBJ1-1, is NAGVMQNPRHLVRRRGQEARLRCSPMKGHSHVYWYRQLPEEGLKFMVYLQKENIIDESGMPKERFSAEFPKEGPSILRIQQVVRGDSAAYFCASSRIEYRVGTEAFFGQGTRLTVV.

This clone was observed a few times. This rearrangement joins TRBV11-2 to TRBJ1-4, with D tentatively TRBD1 (5 bases). V was clipped by 5 bases and J by 8 bases, with 9 bases between them. CDR1 SGHAT and CDR2 FQNNGV come from the germline V gene. The CDR3 is 12 amino acids. CDR3 DNA: TGTGCCAGCAGCCCCCGGGGGGAAAAACTGTTTTTT. Its protein product is CASSPRGEKLFF.

The chain links TRBV6-6 to TRBJ1-1; a weak D match, TRBD1 (6 bases). The CDR3 extends over 14 amino acids. Germline V gene sequence: CDR1 MNHNY, CDR2 SVGAGI (reference sequence). With 6 bases removed from V and 5 bases from J, the gap between germline ends came to 16 bases. In nucleotides, the CDR3 is TGTGCCAGCAGCACCGGGACAAGAAAGACTGAAGCTTTCTTT. This sequence encodes CASSTGTRKTEAFF.

The chain has TRBV3-1 (or the pseudogene TRBV3-2) and TRBJ2-7, with 9 bases matching TRBD1. Germline assignment: CDR1 LGHDT and CDR2 YNNKEL (reference sequence). The CDR3 extends over 15 amino acids. Germline trimming cut 3 bases from V and 6 bases from J; bases unmatched to any gene: 9. CDR3 coding DNA: TGTGCCAGCAGCCATACCGGGACAGGGAGAGGCGAGCAGTACTTC. Protein: CASSHTGTGRGEQYF.

This clone was detected once. CDR3 DNA: TGTGCCATCAGTGAGGTGGACTTCTCCTACGAGCAGTACTTC. Its translation is CAISEVDFSYEQYF. V gene TRBV10-3 combines with J gene TRBJ2-7; TRBD2 might be the D (5 bases). The CDR3 is 14 residues long. The ends were cut back, 2 bases at V and 0 bases at J, with 8 bases in the middle. Germline V gene sequence: CDR1 ENHRY, CDR2 SYGVKD.

To note about this clone: Compared with germline, one end of the junction differs, possibly owing to a read error. The chain has TRBV25-1 and TRBJ1-2; unclear D gene. The CDR3 extends over 11 amino acids. Germline CDR1 is MGHDK and CDR2 is SYGVNS. CDR3 residues: CASSESGLYRF. In nucleotides, the CDR3 is TGTGCCAGCAGTGAATCTGGGTTATACAGATTC.

V is TRBV25-1 and J is TRBJ2-2, with a possible D match to TRBD2 (6 bases). V was clipped by 6 bases and J by 1 base, with 9 bases between them. The CDR3 is 14 amino acids. Germline V gives CDR1 MGHDK, CDR2 SYGVNS. For the CDR3, the DNA is TGTGCCAGCAGGGGACTGCTGAACACCGGGGAGCTGTTTTTT. It translates to CASRGLLNTGELFF. Full variable domain (remainder filled in from reference TRBV25-1 and TRBJ2-2): EADIYQTPRYLVIGTGKKITLECSQTMGHDKMYWYQQDPGMELHLIHYSYGVNSTEKGDLSSESTVSRIRTEHFPLTLESARPSHTSQYLCASRGLLNTGELFFGEGSRLTVL.

The gene calls are TRBV11-2 and TRBJ2-7, with D possibly TRBD1 on 5 matching bases. V was pared by 5 bases and J by 3 bases, with 17 bases between. CDR1 and CDR2 (germline): SGHAT, FQNNGV. The CDR3 has 15 residues. CDR3 amino acids: CASSASRQGFYEQYF. The CDR3 DNA reads as TGTGCCAGCAGCGCATCCCGGCAGGGATTCTACGAGCAGTACTTC.

The chain uses TRBV9 and TRBJ1-1, with unresolved D. Trimming left V 1 base short and J 7 bases short, with 23 bases between. The CDR3 length is 17 residues. CDR1 and CDR2 from the germline V gene are SGDLS and YYNGEE. As DNA, the CDR3 is TGTGCCAGCAGCGTACATGCCCAGCATGGGCTACCAAATGAAGCTTTCTTT. Its protein is CASSVHAQHGLPNEAFF.

J is TRBJ1-5 and V is TRBV7-9; a weak D match, TRBD1 (6 bases). V was pared by 1 base and J by 0 bases, with 19 bases between. CDR3 length: 19 residues. The germline V gene encodes CDR1 SEHNR and CDR2 FQNEAQ (reference sequence). This CDR3 is CASSLGGGRMGNSNQPQHF. The CDR3 DNA follows: TGTGCCAGCAGCTTAGGCGGGGGGCGAATGGGGAATAGCAATCAGCCCCAGCATTTT.

In its sample, this clone was seen a few times. The J gene is TRBJ2-7, the V gene TRBV9, with 12 bases aligning to TRBD2. V gave up 0 bases and J gave up 6 bases; unmatched junction bases: 7. CDR3 length: 16 amino acids. Germline CDR1 reads SGDLS; CDR2 reads YYNGEE. CDR3 in DNA: TGTGCCAGCAGCGTAGGCTCTAGCGGGGGGGTTTCCGAGCAGTACTTC. Translated, it gives CASSVGSSGGVSEQYF.

The rearrangement joins TRBV13 to TRBJ2-6, with D perhaps TRBD1 (5 bases). V was clipped by 0 bases and J by 0 bases, with 9 bases between them. The CDR3 has 17 amino acids. Germline values: CDR1 PRHDT, CDR2 FYEKMQ (reference sequence). The CDR3 reads CASSLGKGISGANVLTF. The CDR3 DNA follows: TGTGCCAGCAGCTTAGGGAAGGGGATCTCTGGGGCCAACGTCCTGACTTTC.

V usage is TRBV5-5 and J usage is TRBJ2-7; TRBD1 agrees at 9 bases. CDR1 is SGHKS, CDR2 YYEKEE, per germline (reference sequence). The CDR3 loop spans 15 amino acids. V lost 6 bases to trimming and J lost 2 bases; unmatched junction nucleotides: 9. CDR3 bases: TGTGCCAGCACCTTCGGGACAGGGATGGCCTACGAGCAGTACTTC. This translates into CASTFGTGMAYEQYF.

This chain joins TRBV24-1 and TRBJ2-7, with 8 bases matching TRBD1. This CDR3 comprises 14 residues. With V trimmed by 6 bases and J by 3 bases, 6 bases remained unmatched. Germline lookup yields CDR1 KGHDR and CDR2 SFDVKD. The CDR3 region is CATSNTGGNYEQYF. CDR3 nucleotides: TGTGCCACCAGTAATACAGGGGGAAACTACGAGCAGTACTTC.

This chain connects TRBV4-1 to TRBJ1-2, with D unclear. Germline CDR1 and CDR2: MGHRA and YSYEKL. The V end lost 0 bases, the J end lost 1 base, and 15 bases lay between the germline ends. The CDR3 runs to 17 residues. The CDR3 DNA is TGCGCCAGCAGCCAAGAAGTACGGGTTAGAATTAACTATGGCTACACCTTC. Encoded protein: CASSQEVRVRINYGYTF.

The genes are TRBV12-3 or TRBV12-4 and TRBJ2-5; D unresolved. Between the trimmed V and J ends, which lost 6 bases and 4 bases, there was a span of 6 bases. This CDR3 is 11 amino acids long. The CDR3 DNA reads as TGTGCCAGCAGCGAAGCAGAGACCCAGTACTTC. This codes for CASSEAETQYF.

The chain has TRBV5-1 and TRBJ1-2; D perhaps matches TRBD1 (6 bases). Trimming cost V 6 bases and J 8 bases, with 23 bases left between them. This CDR3 comprises 15 residues. Per the germline V gene, CDR1 is SGHRS and CDR2 is YFSETQ. In DNA form, the CDR3 reads TGCGCCAGCACCAATCACAGGGTGGATTCTGGGGGCTACACCTTC. Translating gives CASTNHRVDSGGYTF.